The present entry profiles one T cell receptor (beta chain) with its context. It lacks a known antigen. Base-call qualities are not available, and no considerably larger clone is one nucleotide away. Reading from cysteine to phenylalanine, the CDR3 counts 13 amino acids. CDR3 DNA only is kept here, 39 bases in frame from base 1. The germline V gene gives CDR1 as SQVTM and CDR2 as ANQGSEA. Trimming at the junction amounts to 7 bases on V and 0 bases on J, and the germline ends lie 10 bases apart. TCRbeta CDR3 regions were amplified from genomic DNA by means of the immunoSEQ Assay, a bias-controlled multiplex PCR. In the authors' own workflow: The number of nucleated cells in each sample was estimated from the amplification of reference gene primers within the assay. To quantify the absolute abundance of each unique TCRbeta CDR3 rearrangement, sequence reads were collapsed and filtered. For each sample, productive Simpson clonality was calculated as the square root of Simpson's diversity index over productive rearrangements. TCRdb retrieved this table from immuneACCESS and kept in-frame rearrangements only. Not all clones are present; in checked studies, unresolved V genes account for under half, and no reason is known for the remainder. The DNA was the basis for D and trimming; V, J and clone size are from that table. The sample yields tens of thousands of clones; roughly 86% were counted once. The top ten clones comprise around 60% of the sample.

This sample was taken from a study of blood T cell repertoires in COVID-19 (TCRdb year 2020). About the study as a whole: Collaborator samples came from the United States, Italy and Spain and covered acute and convalescent phases of COVID-19. The dataset comprised deeply sampled blood TCRbeta repertoires from subjects exposed to, actively infected with, or recovered from COVID-19. Nearly every sample came with metadata listing a de-identified subject ID, COVID-19 status, age in years and sex. Where HLA class I and class II types were available, the types were taken from metadata supplied by the sample provider, not from assay-based typing. The material from the prospective study consisted of cDNA or gDNA derived from T cells, B-cell-depleted T cells, or PBMCs. Samples were obtained from the ongoing ImmuneRACE study (first 160 participants) and from some 1,300 subjects provided by 6 global collaborators. The repertoires were released in a freely available public database meant as a resource for research on the immune response to SARS-CoV-2.

Results and caveats for the whole study, not just this receptor: How much clinical and demographic metadata was included differed by source and by participant, and the metadata was provided uncurated.

The collaborating institutions used their own protocols to collect whole blood in K2EDTA tubes. For TCRbeta analysis, collaborators shipped samples as frozen whole blood, isolated PBMCs, or DNA extracted from either of those sample types. Recombination connected TRBV29-1 to TRBJ1-3; the D gene is unclear. The clonotype comes from a man between 65 and 80 years old with acute or convalescent COVID-19. The sequenced sample was peripheral blood. The nucleotides read TGCAGCGGTACAGCCAACTCTGGAAACACCATATATTTT. Its protein product is CSGTANSGNTIYF.